This TCR beta chain was identified in a study of T cell responses to AZD1222 COVID-19 vaccine (dated by TCRdb to the early 2020s). About the investigation overall: TCR sequencing was performed for approximately 240 trial participants, of whom roughly 200 were given two doses of AZD1222 and around 25 were given two doses of MenACWY control vaccine. Trial participants were enrolled by age into subgroups of 18-55, 56-69 and 70-plus years, and 148, 28 and 57 TCR-sequenced participants, respectively, were included in these subgroups.

The sample's time point label, decoded: about 28 days (+/-7) after the second vaccine dose. AZD1222 recipients whose second dose came at about 4 weeks and those whose second dose came at about 12 weeks were combined into one group, since spike-specific TCR depth and breadth did not differ between the two schedules. The vaccinee samples were drawn from two UK trials, COV001 and COV002, one of which was a single-blind randomized controlled phase 2/3 trial testing AZD1222 (ChAdOx1 nCoV-19) in healthy adults. For TCRbeta chain sequencing, PBMC samples from trial participants were taken at day 0 and at day 28 after the second dose. Broader findings and caveats from the paper: The 56-69-year group was small, and its depth increase did not reach significance, likely because of low power. Reportedly, almost half of the unique spike-specific TCRs recognized epitopes lying outside the regions that are mutated in the B.1.351 and B.1.1.7 variants. Conclusions about previously exposed vaccinees are limited because only five to seven AZD1222 recipients were SARS-CoV-2 seropositive at baseline. Because no samples from the day 14 peak response were available, repertoires could be characterized only after the peak T cell response. Participants were mostly white British and included more females than males, and it was suggested by the authors that clonal diversity may have been underestimated. CD4 TCRs associated with the vaccine covered the entire spike protein, and the dominant responses were in regions 160-218 and 743-854. Spike-specific TCR breadth and depth rose significantly after two AZD1222 doses compared with day 0 and with MenACWY recipients.

With respect to this clone: It lacks a known antigen. Nothing much larger sits one base from this clone, and base qualities are not available.

Relative to germline, V is missing 3 bases and J is missing 8 bases, with 3 bases of the junction outside any gene match. CDR1 SGDLS and CDR2 YYNGEE were looked up in the germline V gene. The CDR3 sequence holds 15 residues, the cysteine and phenylalanine included. Only the CDR3 portion is preserved as DNA: 45 bases, with reading frame beginning at the first base. The CDR3 regions of human TCRbeta chains were analyzed by immunosequencing. As for the authors' bioinformatics: Repertoire TCRs were matched against a reference library of SARS-CoV-2-specific TCRs generated with the MIRA antigen-specificity platform. Breadth was defined as the fraction of unique TCRs that were SARS-CoV-2-associated, and depth was defined as the fraction of total T cells that were SARS-CoV-2-associated. Using the MIRA data, each spike-specific TCR was assigned both to the spike region to which the TCR was reactive and to a CD4 or CD8 class. Log10-transformed breadth and depth values were compared by one-way ANOVA with Sidak's multiple comparisons tests. TCRdb mirrors the immuneACCESS table, restricted to in-frame sequences. Some clones are absent from its copies; in checked studies, under half trace to an unresolved V gene, and the reason for the others is unknown. D and trimming come from the DNA, and the V and J calls and clone size come from that table. Within this sample are some 150,000 clones, with about 92% of them counted one time only. The ten largest clones capture 3% to 4% of the sample.

The material sequenced was peripheral blood, taken 28 days after the second AZD1222 dose. Recombination connected TRBV9 to TRBJ2-1; 15 bases in the junction line up with TRBD2. The clonotype was recovered from an adult who received the AZD1222 COVID-19 vaccine. The CDR3 has the sequence CASSAGLAGGDEQFF. The DNA sequence follows: TGTGCCAGCAGCGCGGGACTAGCGGGAGGCGATGAGCAGTTCTTC.